This record looks at one T cell receptor beta chain sequence and its context. The time point was: approximately 11 months of natalizumab therapy. This sample is part of a study of multiple sclerosis patients with progressive multifocal leukoencephalopathy. The CDR3 consists of 16 residues. The junction had 5 bases not matched to a gene; V was cut back by 3 bases and J by 6 bases. Per germline, CDR1 MNHEY and CDR2 SMNVEV (reference sequence). Synthetic inline TR CDR3 controls covering all V-J pairings were spiked into each PCR. Produced via immunoSEQ multiplex PCR; TCRdb's table is partial and in-frame only. The sample yields around 30,000 clones, 90% seen once.

The starting material was PBMCs, obtained from a patient treated with natalizumab. The receptor's source is a human donor with multiple sclerosis. The rearrangement joins TRBV27 to TRBJ2-1; 13 bases agree with TRBD2. The DNA for the CDR3 is TGTGCCAGCAGTTTCCTACTAGCGGGGGGGCCCAATGAGCAGTTCTTC. It is translated as CASSFLLAGGPNEQFF.